The 10 T cell receptor beta chains presented below share a single source sample, sequenced in a study of identifying expanded T cells in peripheral blood. Clones were read by immunoSEQ multiplex PCR, and TCRdb kept only the in-frame ones, dropping some. The profile shows about 110,000 clones, roughly nine tenths of them singletons. Sequencing was performed on blood. Receptors were obtained from a person between 18 and 70 years old in good health.

The count of this clone is one. This sequence joins TRBV5-1 and TRBJ2-2, with D perhaps assigned TRBD1 or TRBD2 (5 bases each). Trimming took 2 bases from V and 4 from J, leaving 15 bases between them. This CDR3 spans 16 amino acids. Germline values: CDR1 SGHRS, CDR2 YFSETQ. The CDR3 sequence: CASSFTGAIRTGELFF. DNA for the CDR3: TGCGCCAGCAGCTTTACCGGGGCAATTCGCACCGGGGAGCTGTTTTTT.

The chain joins TRBV12-5 to TRBJ1-1, with 8 bases lining up with TRBD1. V lost 4 bases, J lost 10 bases, and 11 bases stayed unmatched. CDR1 is LGHNT, CDR2 FRNRAP, per germline. This CDR3 is 14 amino acids long. This CDR3 is CASGSGLLQGGAFF. CDR3 bases: TGTGCTAGTGGTTCTGGGCTCCTACAGGGGGGAGCTTTCTTT.

The V and J genes are TRBV28 and TRBJ2-2, with 9 bases fitting TRBD1. Trimming at V came to 3 bases and at J to 5 bases, leaving 10 bases not matched to a gene. The germline V gene has CDR1 MDHEN and CDR2 SYDVKM. The CDR3 extends over 17 amino acids. The CDR3 DNA reads as TGTGCCAGCAGTTTGCTAATGAGGACAGGGGATACCGGGGAGCTGTTTTTT. Translated, it gives CASSLLMRTGDTGELFF.

The rearrangement links TRBV5-1 to TRBJ2-1, with no clear D. The CDR3 has 16 residues. Trimming took off 4 bases at V and 0 bases at J, with 14 bases between the two ends. The germline V gene has CDR1 SGHRS and CDR2 YFSETQ. Here the CDR3 DNA reads TGCGCCAGCAGCCCCGGCCTACATAGCTCCTACAATGAGCAGTTCTTC. Its translation is CASSPGLHSSYNEQFF.

The chain couples TRBV4-1 to TRBJ1-6; TRBD1 matches at 7 bases. CDR1 MGHRA and CDR2 YSYEKL come from the germline V gene. The CDR3 has 15 residues. The junction had 5 bases not matched to a gene; V was cut back by 0 bases and J by 9 bases. In nucleotides, the CDR3 is TGCGCCAGCAGCCAAGAGGGACAGACCATTTCACCCCTCCACTTT. Residues: CASSQEGQTISPLHF.

V gene TRBV9 combines with J gene TRBJ1-4; 7 nucleotides line up with TRBD1. The germline CDR1 and CDR2 sequences are SGDLS and YYNGEE. This CDR3 is built from 15 residues. V gave up 3 bases and J gave up 2 bases; unmatched junction bases: 4. Here the CDR3 reads CASSALGGTNEKLFF. The CDR3 DNA reads as TGTGCCAGCAGCGCTTTAGGGGGCACTAATGAAAAACTGTTTTTT.

This clone turned up a few times. The rearrangement uses TRBV6-5 and TRBJ2-3; the D gene is possibly TRBD1 (5 bases). Deletions cut 0 bases from V and 1 base from J, with 8 bases between. The CDR3 has 15 amino acids. The germline CDR1 and CDR2 sequences are MNHEY and SVGAGI. CDR3 loop: CASSYSGHRTDTQYF. The DNA for the CDR3 is TGTGCCAGCAGTTACTCCGGACACCGCACAGATACGCAGTATTTT.

The rearrangement links TRBV16 to TRBJ2-5; TRBD1 matches at 7 bases. This CDR3 comprises 15 residues. V shed 3 bases, J shed 1 base, and the junction held 5 bases outside the gene matches. The germline V gene has CDR1 KGHSY and CDR2 FQNENV. The CDR3 loop reads CASSQTTGVQETQYF. CDR3 bases: TGTGCCAGCAGCCAGACAACAGGGGTCCAAGAGACCCAGTACTTC.

This rearrangement joins TRBV7-9 to TRBJ2-1; 10 nucleotides line up with TRBD1. Unmatched junction bases numbered 7, after V lost 1 base and J lost 10 bases. The CDR3 consists of 15 residues. Germline lookup yields CDR1 SEHNR and CDR2 FQNEAQ (reference sequence). CDR3 residues: CASSLGGTGVEEQFF. CDR3 in DNA: TGTGCCAGCAGCTTAGGCGGGACAGGGGTGGAGGAGCAGTTCTTC.

The table lists this clone with a few counts. V usage is TRBV9 and J usage is TRBJ1-2; no reliable D call. Trimming removed 2 bases from V and 4 bases from J, with 6 bases in between. Germline V gene lookup returns CDR1 SGDLS and CDR2 YYNGEE. This CDR3 has 12 residues. As DNA, the CDR3 is TGTGCCAGCAGCGTGGACCGCTATGGCTACACCTTC. As protein: CASSVDRYGYTF.